These T cell receptor beta chains were read from a single sample in a study of cytotoxic CD8 clonotypes in ibrutinib-treated CLL. TCRdb's copy holds only in-frame clones and misses some; the assay was immunoSEQ multiplex PCR. The sample lists roughly 150,000 clones, more than 75% occurring once. This specimen consisted of PBMCs, obtained after 12 months of ibrutinib treatment. Every receptor here comes from a human donor with chronic lymphocytic leukemia. Both conserved end residues are part of each CDR3. Each record gives: clone size, J gene, V gene, D gene, CDR3 DNA, CDR3 protein. D genes are given only for firm matches. Size values are once, few and many counts, or a class for expanded clones, and some rows have none.

.	TRBJ2-7	TRBV28	TRBD1	TGTGCCAGCAGCATACAGGGGGGCGAGCAGTACTTC	CASSIQGGEQYF
.	TRBJ2-7	TRBV25-1	TRBD1	TGTGCCAGCAGTGCCGGACAGGGGACGAACTCCTACGAGCAGTACTTC	CASSAGQGTNSYEQYF
few	TRBJ2-6	TRBV28	TRBD1	TGTGCCAGCAGTGACAGGGGCTTTGGGGCCAACGTCCTGACTTTC	CASSDRGFGANVLTF
.	TRBJ2-7	TRBV4-3	.	TGCGCCAGCAGCCAAGAAGGACACAGCGACGAGCAGTACTTC	CASSQEGHSDEQYF
.	TRBJ1-2	TRBV28	.	TGTGCCAGCAGTTTATCATCGGGGGGTAGCTATGGCTACACCTTC	CASSLSSGGSYGYTF
.	TRBJ2-7	TRBV7-3	.	TGTGCCAGCAGCACCCTCGGGGAAAGCTCCTACGAGCAGTACTTC	CASSTLGESSYEQYF
few	TRBJ1-2	TRBV29-1	.	TGCAGCGCAGGGGACGGTGTGTCAATTAACTATGGCTACACCTTC	CSAGDGVSINYGYTF
.	TRBJ2-1	TRBV28	.	TGTGCCAGCAGTGTGGTAGGGAATGAGCAGTTCTTC	CASSVVGNEQFF
.	TRBJ2-1	TRBV28	.	TGTGCCAGCTCTCTGACGGAGCAGTTCTTC	CASSLTEQFF
.	TRBJ1-5	TRBV19	.	TGTGCCAGTAGTATTGGGGCAGGGAGCAATCAGCCCCAGCATTTT	CASSIGAGSNQPQHF
.	TRBJ2-7	TRBV28	.	TGTGCCAGCAGTGGCGGGGTAGGAGCTGTTGGCTACGAGCAGTACTTC	CASSGGVGAVGYEQYF